These T cell receptor beta chains were read from a single sample in a study of CD8 T cells in ankylosing spondylitis. TCRdb re-called the 5' RACE reads with MiXCR, one entry per CDR3 protein. The data hold 670,000 or so distinct CDR3 sequences, with about 20% observed a single time. Source material: blood, either unsorted or a sorted T cell fraction (not recorded which). These receptor sequences come from a male donor with ankylosing spondylitis. Each CDR3 is given with its conserved first and last residue. D genes are given only for firm matches. Only part of the rows carry a size: once, few, many, or a class if the clone is expanded.

j_call d_call clone_size v_call cdr3_aa
TRBJ2-1 TRBD1 NA TRBV4-1 CASSSQGGTGPHEQFF
TRBJ2-1 NA few TRBV27 CASSPPGGDNEQFF
TRBJ1-2 NA NA TRBV3-1 CASSQGLKANYGYTF
TRBJ1-2 TRBD1 many TRBV27 CASSLQGGYGYTF
TRBJ2-3 TRBD2 few TRBV20-1 CSATPLAGVRTDTQYF
TRBJ1-4 NA few TRBV20-1 CSAIVGPLNEKLFF
TRBJ2-3 NA many TRBV10-3 CAIQTASTDTQYF
TRBJ2-2 NA many TRBV5-1 CASSLLVQGNTGELFF
TRBJ1-3 NA NA TRBV29-1 CSVGGSSGNTIYF
TRBJ2-1 NA few TRBV6-5 CASTAGHNEQFF
TRBJ1-5 TRBD1 NA TRBV5-1 CASAPGGGSNQPQHF
TRBJ2-1 TRBD2 many TRBV4-1 CASSQGLAGGFNEQFF
TRBJ2-2 NA NA TRBV20-1 CSARVAGRATGELFF
TRBJ2-1 NA few TRBV25-1 CASSELIGEQFF
TRBJ2-4 NA NA TRBV2 CASSHRRVAKNIQYF
TRBJ2-1 NA NA TRBV5-1 CASSLWTELTYNEQFF
TRBJ1-1 NA few TRBV7-2 CASSFGTGAVSFF
TRBJ2-1 NA few TRBV7-2 CASRPTVSYNEQFF
TRBJ2-1 TRBD2 many TRBV24-1 CATTHEAGGFQEQFF
TRBJ2-7 NA NA TRBV15 CATSRDRDHEQYF
TRBJ2-7 NA NA TRBV4-1 CASSQDPTLNEQYF
TRBJ1-6 NA few TRBV12-3/TRBV12-4 CASTRDPGSPLHF
TRBJ2-1 NA many TRBV20-1 CSARGTAGIEQFF
TRBJ2-2 NA few TRBV5-5 CASTRGGKGTGELFF
TRBJ1-1 TRBD1 NA TRBV10-2 CASSEYQGGTEAFF
TRBJ2-5 TRBD2 NA TRBV28 CASSFMTSGKETQYF
TRBJ2-5 NA NA TRBV9 CASSVGVRGGQETQYF
TRBJ1-3 TRBD1 NA TRBV5-5 CASSARQGAGNTIYF
TRBJ2-3 NA few TRBV4-3 CASSQELGFSDTQYF
TRBJ2-7 NA NA TRBV20-1 CSAGPLEAPYEQYF
TRBJ1-3 TRBD1 few TRBV5-1 CASSRQGSSSGNTIYF
TRBJ2-1 TRBD2 NA TRBV2 CASSEALRTSGYNEQFF
TRBJ2-1 TRBD1 many TRBV5-1 CASSLGTGGYNEQFF
TRBJ1-1 TRBD1 NA TRBV3-1 CASSPRDRGEKAFF
TRBJ1-2 NA NA TRBV2 CASSGLAYGYTF
TRBJ1-2 NA many TRBV16 CASSQTRGEQNYGYTF